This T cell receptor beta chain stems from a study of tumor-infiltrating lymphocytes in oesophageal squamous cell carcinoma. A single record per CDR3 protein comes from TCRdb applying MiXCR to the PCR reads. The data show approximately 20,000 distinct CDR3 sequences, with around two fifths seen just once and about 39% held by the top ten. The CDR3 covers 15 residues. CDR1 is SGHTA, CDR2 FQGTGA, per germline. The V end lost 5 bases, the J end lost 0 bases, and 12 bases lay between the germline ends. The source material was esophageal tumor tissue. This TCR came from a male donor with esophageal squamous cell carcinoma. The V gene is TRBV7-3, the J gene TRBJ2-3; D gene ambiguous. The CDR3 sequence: CASSRVGGSTDTQYF. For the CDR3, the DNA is TGTGCCAGCAGCCGCGTGGGCGGAAGCACAGATACGCAGTATTTT.